This T cell receptor beta chain was captured in a study of blood T cell repertoires in COVID-19. About the study: Acute and convalescent COVID-19 samples came from the United States, Italy and Spain. PBMCs, B-cell-depleted T cells, or T cells provided the cDNA or gDNA that made up the material.

The CDR3 is made up of 15 amino acids. Germline V gene data show CDR1 as SGHRS and CDR2 as YFSETQ. V was shortened by 6 bases and J by 0 bases, with 14 bases between the two germline ends. Authors' analysis steps: Amplification of reference gene primers was used by the study to estimate nucleated cell counts. Sequenced by immunoSEQ multiplex PCR; TCRdb stores in-frame clones only, minus some. That table supplies the V and J calls and clone size; D and trimming were determined from the DNA. The profile shows some 200,000 clones, 86% of them singletons. The chain joins TRBV5-1 to TRBJ2-3; the D gene is possibly TRBD2 (6 bases). This sequence originates from an elderly man with acute or convalescent COVID-19. Material: peripheral blood. The CDR3 region has the DNA TGCGCCAGCAAGGATTGGGGGGTCAGCACAGATACGCAGTATTTT. This codes for CASKDWGVSTDTQYF.